Presented here are 2 T cell receptor beta chains from one specimen sequenced in a study of shared clonotypes between healthy human individuals. Sequencing used immunoSEQ multiplex PCR; TCRdb keeps in-frame clones, though not all of them. The sample has around 550,000 clones; approximately 95% are singletons. As defined, naive CD8 cells were CD45RO-negative and positively selected for CCR7, with terminally differentiated effector memory CD45RA+ cells excluded. What was sequenced was naive CD8+ T cells sorted from blood. The receptors originated from a woman between 25 and 40 years old in good health.

The chain couples TRBV5-1 to TRBJ2-5; tentatively, D is TRBD1 (6 bases). The germline gives CDR1 SGHRS, CDR2 YFSETQ. The CDR3 contains 13 residues. Trimming took off 4 bases at V and 4 bases at J, with 11 bases between the two ends. The CDR3 nucleotides read TGCGCCAGCAGCGGAACAGGGATAGAGACCCAGTACTTC. It translates to CASSGTGIETQYF.

This chain joins TRBV7-9 and TRBJ2-1; 10 bases are shared with TRBD1. The CDR3 length is 15 residues. With V trimmed by 1 base and J by 6 bases, 3 bases remained unmatched. CDR1 and CDR2 from the germline V gene are SEHNR and FQNEAQ (reference sequence). CDR3 loop: CASSLVGTGVNEQFF. The CDR3 coding sequence is TGTGCCAGCAGCTTAGTAGGGACAGGGGTCAATGAGCAGTTCTTC.